This entry is about one T cell receptor (beta chain). The data were taken from a study of blood T cell repertoires in COVID-19. Study summary: Italy, Spain and the United States were the sources of the convalescent and acute COVID-19 samples. Sources were T cells, B-cell-depleted T cells, or PBMCs; the material itself was cDNA or gDNA.

Authors' methods: Estimated nucleated cell counts came from reference gene primer amplification. The assay was immunoSEQ multiplex PCR, and TCRdb's table has in-frame clones only and misses some. V and J calls and clone size are given by that table; D and trimming were obtained from the DNA. The repertoire holds about 260,000 clones, with 75% to 90% as singletons. CDR1 SGHRS and CDR2 YFSETQ come from the germline V gene. Trimming stripped 5 bases from V and 5 bases from J, with 14 bases between. The CDR3 spans 13 residues. The specimen sequenced was peripheral blood. The TCR was taken from a woman aged 40 to 55 who had recovered from COVID-19. The rearrangement joins TRBV5-1 to TRBJ2-7, with a tentative D call TRBD2 (7 bases). Written as DNA, the CDR3 is TGCGCCAGCAGAGAGGGGGGGGCCAACGAGCAGTACTTC. This gives the protein CASREGGANEQYF.